This T cell receptor beta chain is from a study of T cells in Graves' hyperthyroidism and ophthalmopathy. The source material, RNA transcripts, was used to amplify TCR beta CDR3 regions. When the TCR CDR3 underwent first-round RT-PCR, the HTBI primer set was used. MiXCR was run by TCRdb on the multiplex PCR reads, yielding one entry per CDR3 protein. The sample gives fewer than 600,000 distinct CDR3 sequences, around 13% of which show up once; approximately 15% is in the top ten. This clonotype was seen repeatedly, ten times or more. After removal of 6 bases from V and 0 bases from J, the junction contained 6 bases not matched to a gene. This CDR3 contains 16 residues.

The receptor comes from a woman in her forties with Graves' hyperthyroidism. What was sequenced was blood. The chain couples TRBV12-3 or TRBV12-4 to TRBJ2-1; 9 positions agree with TRBD2. The chain's CDR3 is CASSRTSASSYNEQFF. The CDR3 region has the DNA TGTGCCAGCAGCCGGACTAGCGCCAGCTCCTACAATGAGCAGTTCTTC.